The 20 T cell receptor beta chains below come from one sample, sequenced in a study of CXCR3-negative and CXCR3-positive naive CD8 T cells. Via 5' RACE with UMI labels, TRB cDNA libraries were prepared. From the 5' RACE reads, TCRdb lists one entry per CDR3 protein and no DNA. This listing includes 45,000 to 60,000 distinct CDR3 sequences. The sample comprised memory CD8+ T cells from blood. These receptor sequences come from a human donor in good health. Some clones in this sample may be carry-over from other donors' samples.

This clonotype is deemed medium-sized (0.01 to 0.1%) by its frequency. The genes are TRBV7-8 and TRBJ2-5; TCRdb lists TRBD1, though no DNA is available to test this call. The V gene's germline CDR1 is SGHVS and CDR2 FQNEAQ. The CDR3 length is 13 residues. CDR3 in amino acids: CASTQGAGETQYF.

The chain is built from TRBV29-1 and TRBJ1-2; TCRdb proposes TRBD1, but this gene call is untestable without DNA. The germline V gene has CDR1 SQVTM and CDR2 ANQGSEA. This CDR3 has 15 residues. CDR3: CSVENRGPGSFGYTF.

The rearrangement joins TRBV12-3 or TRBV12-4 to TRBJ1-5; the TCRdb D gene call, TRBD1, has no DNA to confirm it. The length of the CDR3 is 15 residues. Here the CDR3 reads CASSLEGWGNQPQHF.

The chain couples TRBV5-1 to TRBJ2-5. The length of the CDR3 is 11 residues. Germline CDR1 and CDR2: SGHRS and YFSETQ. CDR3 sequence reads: CASNGGETQYF.

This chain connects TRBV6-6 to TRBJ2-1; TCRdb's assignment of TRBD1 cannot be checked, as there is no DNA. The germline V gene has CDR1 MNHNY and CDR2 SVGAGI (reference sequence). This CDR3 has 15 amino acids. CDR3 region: CASGTAAVSYNEQFF.

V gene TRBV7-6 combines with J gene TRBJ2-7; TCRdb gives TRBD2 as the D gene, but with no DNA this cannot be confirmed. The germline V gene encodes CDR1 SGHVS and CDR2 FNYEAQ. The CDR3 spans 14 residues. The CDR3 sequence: CASSIGTSGDEQYF.

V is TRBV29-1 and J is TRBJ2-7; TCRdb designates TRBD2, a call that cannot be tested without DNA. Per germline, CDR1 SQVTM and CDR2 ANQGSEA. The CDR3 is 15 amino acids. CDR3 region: CSVETPAGDLDEQYF.

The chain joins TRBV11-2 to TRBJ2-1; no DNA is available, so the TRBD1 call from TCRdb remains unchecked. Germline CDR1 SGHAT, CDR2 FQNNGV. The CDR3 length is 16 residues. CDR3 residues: CASSLVQGAKNNEQFF. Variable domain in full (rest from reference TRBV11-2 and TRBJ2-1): EAGVAQSPRYKIIEKRQSVAFWCNPISGHATLYWYQQILGQGPKLLIQFQNNGVVDDSQLPKDRFSAERLKGVDSTLKIQPAKLEDSAVYLCASSLVQGAKNNEQFFGPGTRLTVL.

The CDR3 region is CASNGGPTDTQYF. This chain connects TRBV7-9 to TRBJ2-3; TCRdb's D call of TRBD1 is untestable without DNA. This CDR3 is built from 13 residues. Germline V gives CDR1 SEHNR, CDR2 FQNEAQ (reference sequence).

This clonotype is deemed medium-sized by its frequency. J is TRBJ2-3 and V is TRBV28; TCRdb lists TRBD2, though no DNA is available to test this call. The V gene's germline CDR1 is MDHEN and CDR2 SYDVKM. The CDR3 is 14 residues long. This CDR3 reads CASSFVAGTDTQYF.

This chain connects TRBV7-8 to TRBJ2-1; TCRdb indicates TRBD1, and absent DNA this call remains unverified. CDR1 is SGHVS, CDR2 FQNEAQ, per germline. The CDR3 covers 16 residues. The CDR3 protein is CASSLSLASSYNEQFF.

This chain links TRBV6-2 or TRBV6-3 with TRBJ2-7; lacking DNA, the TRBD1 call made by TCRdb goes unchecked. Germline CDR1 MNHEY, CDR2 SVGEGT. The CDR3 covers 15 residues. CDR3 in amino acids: CASSYKGTGSYEQYF.

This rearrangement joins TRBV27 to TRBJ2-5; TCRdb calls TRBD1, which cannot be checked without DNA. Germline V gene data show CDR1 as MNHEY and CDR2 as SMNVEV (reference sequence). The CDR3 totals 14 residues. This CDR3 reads CASSLGPYQETQYF.

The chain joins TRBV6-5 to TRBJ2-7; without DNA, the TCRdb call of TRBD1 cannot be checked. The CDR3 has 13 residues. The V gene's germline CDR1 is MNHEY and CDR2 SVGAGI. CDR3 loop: CASSYGQSYEQYF.

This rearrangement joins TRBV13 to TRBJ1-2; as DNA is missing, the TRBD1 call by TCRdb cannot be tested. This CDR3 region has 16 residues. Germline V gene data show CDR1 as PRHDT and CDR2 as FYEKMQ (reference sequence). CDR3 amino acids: CASSPPPTGEEGGYTF.

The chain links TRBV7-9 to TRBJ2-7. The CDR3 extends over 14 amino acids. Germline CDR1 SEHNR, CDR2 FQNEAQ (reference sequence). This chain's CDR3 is CASSPDLYSYEQYF.

CDR3 region: CASSLLGIGNTGELFF. The gene calls are TRBV28 and TRBJ2-2. The V gene's germline CDR1 is MDHEN and CDR2 SYDVKM. The CDR3 runs to 16 residues.

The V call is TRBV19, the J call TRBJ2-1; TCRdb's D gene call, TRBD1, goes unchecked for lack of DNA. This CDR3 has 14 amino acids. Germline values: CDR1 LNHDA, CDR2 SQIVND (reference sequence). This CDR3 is CASSIEDRANEQFF. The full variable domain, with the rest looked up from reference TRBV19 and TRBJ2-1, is DGGITQSPKYLFRKEGQNVTLSCEQNLNHDAMYWYRQDPGQGLRLIYYSQIVNDFQKGDIAEGYSVSREKKESFPLTVTSAQKNPTAFYLCASSIEDRANEQFFGPGTRLTVL.

The CDR3 region is CASSFSQDTDTQYF. The gene calls are TRBV7-3 and TRBJ2-3. The CDR3 length is 14 residues. Germline V gene lookup returns CDR1 SGHTA and CDR2 FQGTGA.

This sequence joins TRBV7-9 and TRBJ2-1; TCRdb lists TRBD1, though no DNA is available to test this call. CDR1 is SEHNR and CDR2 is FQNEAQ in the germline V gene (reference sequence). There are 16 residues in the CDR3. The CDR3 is CASSPLLAGLYNEQFF.